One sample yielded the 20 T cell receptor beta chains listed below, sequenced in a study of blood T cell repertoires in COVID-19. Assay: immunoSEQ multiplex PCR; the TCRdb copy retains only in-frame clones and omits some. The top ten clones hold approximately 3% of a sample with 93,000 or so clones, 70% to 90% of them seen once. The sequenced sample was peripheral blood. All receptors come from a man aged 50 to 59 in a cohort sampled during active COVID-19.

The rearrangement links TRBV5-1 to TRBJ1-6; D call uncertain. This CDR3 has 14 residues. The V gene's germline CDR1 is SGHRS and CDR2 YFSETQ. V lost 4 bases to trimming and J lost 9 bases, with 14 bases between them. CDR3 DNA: TGCGCCAGCAGCCCCGGGGTCGGAGGTTCACCCCTCCACTTT. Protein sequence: CASSPGVGGSPLHF.

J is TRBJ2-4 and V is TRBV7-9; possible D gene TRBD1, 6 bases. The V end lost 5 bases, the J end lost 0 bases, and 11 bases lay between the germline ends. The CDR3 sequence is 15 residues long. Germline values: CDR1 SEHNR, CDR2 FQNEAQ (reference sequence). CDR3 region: CASSLDRLAKNIQYF. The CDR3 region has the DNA TGTGCCAGCAGCCTTGACAGGCTAGCCAAAAACATTCAGTACTTC.

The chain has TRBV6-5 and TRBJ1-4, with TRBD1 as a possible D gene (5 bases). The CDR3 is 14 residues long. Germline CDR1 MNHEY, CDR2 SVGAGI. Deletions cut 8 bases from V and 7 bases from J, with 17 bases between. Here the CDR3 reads CASDRLGAGEKLFF. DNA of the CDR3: TGTGCCAGCGACCGATTAGGGGCAGGTGAAAAACTGTTTTTT.

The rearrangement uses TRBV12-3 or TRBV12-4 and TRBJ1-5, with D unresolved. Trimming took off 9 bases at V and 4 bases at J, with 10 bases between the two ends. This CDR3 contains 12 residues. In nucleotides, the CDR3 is TGTGCCAGTGGTTCCGGGAATCAGCCCCAGCATTTT. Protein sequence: CASGSGNQPQHF.

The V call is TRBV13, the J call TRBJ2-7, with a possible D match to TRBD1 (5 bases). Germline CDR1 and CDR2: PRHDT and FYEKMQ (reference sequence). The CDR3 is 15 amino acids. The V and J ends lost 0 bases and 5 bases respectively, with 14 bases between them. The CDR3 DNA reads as TGTGCCAGCAGCTTAGGCGGACACCCGAGACACGAGCAGTACTTC. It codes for CASSLGGHPRHEQYF. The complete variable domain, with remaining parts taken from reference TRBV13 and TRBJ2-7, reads AAGVIQSPRHLIKEKRETATLKCYPIPRHDTVYWYQQGPGQDPQFLISFYEKMQSDKGSIPDRFSAQQFSDYHSELNMSSLELGDSALYFCASSLGGHPRHEQYFGPGTRLTVT.

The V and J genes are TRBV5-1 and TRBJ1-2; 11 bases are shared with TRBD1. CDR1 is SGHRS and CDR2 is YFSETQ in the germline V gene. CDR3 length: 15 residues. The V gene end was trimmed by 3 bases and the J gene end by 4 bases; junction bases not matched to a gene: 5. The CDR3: CASSSPGQGVYGYTF. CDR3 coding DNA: TGCGCCAGCAGCTCCCCGGGACAGGGGGTCTATGGCTACACCTTC.

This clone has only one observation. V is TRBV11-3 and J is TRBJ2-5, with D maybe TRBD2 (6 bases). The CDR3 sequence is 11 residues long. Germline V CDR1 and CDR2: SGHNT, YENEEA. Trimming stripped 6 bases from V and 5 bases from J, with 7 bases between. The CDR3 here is CASSGGETQYF. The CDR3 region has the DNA TGTGCCAGCAGTGGGGGGGAGACCCAGTACTTC.

CDR3 residues: CASSLSSGYGELFF. The CDR3 coding sequence is TGTGCCAGCAGCTTGTCGTCAGGGTACGGGGAGCTGTTTTTT. The chain links TRBV5-6 to TRBJ2-2; D possibly corresponds to TRBD1 (5 bases). This CDR3 is 14 amino acids long. Trimming left V 1 base short and J 7 bases short, with 11 bases between. The germline V gene has CDR1 SGHDT and CDR2 YYEEEE.

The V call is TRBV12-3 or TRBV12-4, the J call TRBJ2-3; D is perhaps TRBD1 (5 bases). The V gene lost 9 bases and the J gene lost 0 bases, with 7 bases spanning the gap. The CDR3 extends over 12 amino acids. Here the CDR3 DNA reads TGTGCCAGTAAGGGGAGCACAGATACGCAGTATTTT. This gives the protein CASKGSTDTQYF.

CDR3 DNA: TGTGCCAGCAGCATGTACAGGGGGGCTAATGAAAAACTGTTTTTT. Protein: CASSMYRGANEKLFF. J is TRBJ1-4 and V is TRBV7-9; 8 bases map to TRBD1. Germline-derived CDR1 and CDR2 are SEHNR and FQNEAQ (reference sequence). This CDR3 has 15 amino acids. Trimming cost V 5 bases and J 3 bases; bases outside gene matches: 5. Looking up the rest from reference TRBV7-9 and TRBJ1-4 gives the full variable domain: DTGVSQNPRHKITKRGQNVTFRCDPISEHNRLYWYRQTLGQGPEFLTYFQNEAQLEKSRLLSDRFSAERPKGSFSTLEIQRTEQGDSAMYLCASSMYRGANEKLFFGSGTQLSVL.

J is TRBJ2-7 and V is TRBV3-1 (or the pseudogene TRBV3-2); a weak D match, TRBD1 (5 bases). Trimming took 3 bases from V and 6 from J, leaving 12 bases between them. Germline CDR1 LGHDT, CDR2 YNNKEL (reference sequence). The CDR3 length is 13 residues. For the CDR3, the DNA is TGTGCCAGCAGCCATATCTGGGGCAGCGAGCAGTACTTC. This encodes CASSHIWGSEQYF.

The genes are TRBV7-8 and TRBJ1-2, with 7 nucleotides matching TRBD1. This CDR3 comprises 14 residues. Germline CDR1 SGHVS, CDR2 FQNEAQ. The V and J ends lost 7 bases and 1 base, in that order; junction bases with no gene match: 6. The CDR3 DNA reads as TGTGCCAGCAACCCGGGACAGCTTAACTATGGCTACACCTTC. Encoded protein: CASNPGQLNYGYTF.

CDR3 protein: CASSQAKNIQYF. The CDR3 DNA reads TGTGCCAGCAGTCAAGCCAAAAACATTCAGTACTTC. The rearrangement joins TRBV6-2 or TRBV6-3 to TRBJ2-4; D not certain. The CDR3 totals 12 residues. Germline V gene data show CDR1 as MNHEY and CDR2 as SVGEGT. V lost 5 bases and J lost 0, with 2 bases in between.

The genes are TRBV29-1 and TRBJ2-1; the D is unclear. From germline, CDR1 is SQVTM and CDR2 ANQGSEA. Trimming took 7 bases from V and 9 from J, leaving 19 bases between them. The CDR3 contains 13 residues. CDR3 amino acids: CSANPVAGGEQFF. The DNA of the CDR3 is TGCAGCGCGAACCCCGTGGCAGGTGGTGAGCAGTTCTTC.

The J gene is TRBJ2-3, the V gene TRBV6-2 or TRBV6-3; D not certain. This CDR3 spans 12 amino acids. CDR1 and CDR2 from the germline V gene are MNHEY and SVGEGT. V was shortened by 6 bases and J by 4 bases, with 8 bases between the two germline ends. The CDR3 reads CASSHGADTQYF. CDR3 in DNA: TGTGCCAGCAGCCACGGAGCAGATACGCAGTATTTT.

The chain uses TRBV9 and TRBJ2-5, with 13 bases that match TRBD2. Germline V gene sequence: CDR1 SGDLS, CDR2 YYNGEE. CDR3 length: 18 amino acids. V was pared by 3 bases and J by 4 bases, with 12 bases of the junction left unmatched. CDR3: CASSAGLAGARRGETQYF. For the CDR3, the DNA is TGTGCCAGCAGCGCCGGACTAGCGGGGGCTCGGCGGGGAGAGACCCAGTACTTC.

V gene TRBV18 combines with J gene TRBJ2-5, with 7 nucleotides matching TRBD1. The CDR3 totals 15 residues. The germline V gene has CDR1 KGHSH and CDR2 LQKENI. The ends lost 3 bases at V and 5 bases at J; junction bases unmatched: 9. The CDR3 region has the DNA TGTGCCAGCTCACCTAATACAGGGGAAAGGGAGACCCAGTACTTC. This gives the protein CASSPNTGERETQYF.

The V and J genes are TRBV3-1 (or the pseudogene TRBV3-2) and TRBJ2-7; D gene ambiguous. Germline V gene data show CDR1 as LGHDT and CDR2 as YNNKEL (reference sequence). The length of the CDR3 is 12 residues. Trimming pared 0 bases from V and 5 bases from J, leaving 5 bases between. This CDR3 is CASSQDGHEQYF. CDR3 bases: TGTGCCAGCAGCCAAGATGGGCACGAGCAGTACTTC.

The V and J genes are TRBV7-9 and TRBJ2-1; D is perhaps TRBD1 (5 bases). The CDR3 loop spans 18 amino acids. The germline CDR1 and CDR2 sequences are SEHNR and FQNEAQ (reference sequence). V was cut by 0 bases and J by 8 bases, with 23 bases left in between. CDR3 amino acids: CASSLARGSTRARYEQFF. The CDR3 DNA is TGTGCCAGCAGCTTAGCTAGGGGCTCCACACGGGCGCGGTATGAGCAGTTCTTC.

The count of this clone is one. Here the CDR3 reads CASSWMRGEDTQYF. The CDR3 nucleotides read TGCGCCAGCAGCTGGATGCGGGGAGAAGATACGCAGTATTTT. The rearrangement uses TRBV5-1 and TRBJ2-3, with D possibly TRBD2 on 6 matching bases. The germline V gene encodes CDR1 SGHRS and CDR2 YFSETQ. The CDR3 runs 14 residues. V lost 3 bases and J lost 5, with 13 bases in between.